The source of this TCR beta chain is a study of identical twins. This CDR3 comprises 11 residues. Germline assignment: CDR1 SQVTM and CDR2 ANQGSEA. Trimming took off 2 bases at V and 3 bases at J, with 5 bases between the two ends. This clonotype was seen many times. Its antigen remains unidentified. TCRdb re-derived calls from the 5' RACE reads in MiXCR, one entry per CDR3 protein. The sample lists around 1.7 million distinct CDR3 sequences; around a third were seen once. Findings and limits, study-wide: Low generation probability was overrepresented in out-of-frame alpha sequences shared by twins. Interpretation of the results relied on cross-sectional statistical analysis and not on following the same donors. Researchers reported weaker excess twin sharing in beta out-of-frame sequences. Memory repertoires lacked the insertion deficit that abundant cord blood beta clonotypes showed.

The origin of this receptor is a newborn girl in good health. The V call is TRBV29-1, the J call TRBJ2-7; no firm D call. The sequencing sample was made of cord blood. The CDR3, as DNA: TGCAGCGTTGAACGGAACTACGAGCAGTACTTC. It codes for CSVERNYEQYF.